This T cell receptor (beta chain) stems from a study of blood T cells in healthy people across ages. A second PCR, run for roughly 7 to 11 cycles, used a sample-barcoded 5' primer plus a J-beta primer mix. Via MiXCR, TCRdb re-called the 5' RACE reads, giving one row per CDR3 protein. The sample has over a million distinct CDR3 sequences, roughly 64% seen once. Sequencing was carried out using blood. The TCR comes from a man aged 18 to 30 in good health.

The CDR3 coding sequence is TGCGCCAGCAGCCAAGAACTAGTTAGTCACGAGCAGTACTTC. Translated: CASSQELVSHEQYF. V and J are TRBV4-1 and TRBJ2-7; D possibly corresponds to TRBD2 (5 bases). CDR1 and CDR2 from the germline V gene are MGHRA and YSYEKL. This CDR3 contains 14 residues. V was clipped by 0 bases and J by 5 bases, with 11 bases between them.